This T cell receptor (beta chain) was retrieved from a study of T cell responses to AZD1222 COVID-19 vaccine. The repertoire was sequenced with immunoSEQ multiplex PCR; TCRdb's copy has only in-frame clones and lacks some. The sample lists about 130,000 clones; approximately 94% were seen once. This CDR3 region has 14 residues. CDR1 is SNHLY and CDR2 is FYNNEI in the germline V gene. Deletions cut 10 bases from V and 1 base from J, with 16 bases between. The sample consisted of peripheral blood, taken on day 0 of AZD1222 vaccination. The V gene is TRBV2, the J gene TRBJ1-1, with a tentative D call TRBD1 (6 bases). The TCR comes from an adult in good health. The CDR3, as DNA: TGTGCCAAAATGCGGGGGCTAGGGAACACTGAAGCTTTCTTT. It translates to CAKMRGLGNTEAFF.